This T cell receptor (beta chain) emerged from a study of cytomegalovirus exposure and HLA in healthy donors. Study-wide background: Among about 380 genotyped donors, around 80% fell in the Caucasian-associated ancestry cluster.

Primers: 60 Vbeta forward and 13 Jbeta reverse. In the authors' methods: About 12 million shared chains were among the 60 million to 80 million unique TCR beta chains that a later analysis counted. Data came from immunoSEQ multiplex PCR; TCRdb stores just in-frame clones and leaves some out. V and J calls and clone size follow that table, whereas D and trimming were derived from the DNA. Of roughly 100,000 clones listed, about 70% are singletons. Comments on this clone: As yet, its antigen is unknown.

The study's findings and limits: TCR beta V- and J-gene trimming, according to a later analysis, was linked to a missense DCLRE1C variant.

CDR3 length equals 14 residues. The V and J ends lost 5 bases and 10 bases, in that order; junction bases with no gene match: 13. Germline CDR1 is LNHDA and CDR2 is SQIVND (reference sequence). Sequencing was performed on PBMCs. The TCR was taken from a man in his fifties in good health and CMV-seropositive. The chain uses TRBV19 and TRBJ1-1, with 7 bases identical to TRBD1. CDR3 coding DNA: TGTGCCAGTAGTCCCATCCAGGGGGAGCTCGGAGCTTTCTTT. Its translation is CASSPIQGELGAFF.